This T cell receptor beta chain was observed in a study of blood T cell repertoires in COVID-19. For the study at large: Samples came from the United States, Italy and Spain, spanning acute and convalescent COVID-19. Sources were T cells, B-cell-depleted T cells, or PBMCs; the material itself was cDNA or gDNA.

Source study methods: Reference gene primer amplification gave nucleated cell count estimates. This table comes from immunoSEQ multiplex PCR, and its TCRdb copy is limited to in-frame clones, with some not included. The V and J calls and clone size come from that table; D and trimming were worked out from the DNA. The table records about 300,000 clones, approximately 90% of them present only once. The length of the CDR3 is 15 residues. CDR1 and CDR2 from the germline V gene are SGHNT and YYREEE (reference sequence). J lost 3 bases, V lost 4 bases, and 8 bases had no gene match. Sequencing was performed on peripheral blood. This receptor was obtained from a woman between 25 and 40 years old who had recovered from COVID-19. The rearrangement joins TRBV5-4 to TRBJ2-3; 7 bases match TRBD2. CDR3 DNA: TGTGCCAGCAGCCCCGGCGGTAGCGGGACAGATACGCAGTATTTT. Its translation is CASSPGGSGTDTQYF.